This T cell receptor beta chain is from a study of regulatory T cells in long-lasting Graves disease. The time point here: newly diagnosed GD, antithyroid drugs for less than 3 months. Extracted PBMC RNA gave rise to the TCR library. Findings of the study overall: With a small sample size, accuracy may have been reduced. Persistent patients had a count of shared public clonotypes (more than 2,500) that exceeded that of new patients (approximately 1,000).

The trim removed 5 bases at V and 6 bases at J, leaving 12 bases unmatched. The CDR3 has 14 residues. Per germline, CDR1 SQVTM and CDR2 ANQGSEA. CDR3-region Arm-PCR and iRepertoire HTBI primers produced the TCR beta libraries. MiXCR, applied by TCRdb to the multiplex PCR reads, yields one record per CDR3 protein. In the table there are 520,000 or so distinct CDR3 sequences, around 12% of which are singletons. This clonotype was counted many times. Its antigen remains unknown. This sample was shared with a second study, whose subject was T cells in Graves' hyperthyroidism and ophthalmopathy. That report adds: Blood shared most expanded thyroid clonotypes above 0.001.

The sequence was obtained from a woman aged 25-40 years with Graves disease. The chain has TRBV29-1 and TRBJ1-2, with TRBD1 matching 7 bases. This material consisted of peripheral blood mononuclear cells (PBMCs), taken at new diagnosis, from a patient treated with antithyroid drugs. The CDR3 protein is CSVSHFGRGNGYTF. The DNA of the CDR3 is TGCAGCGTTTCCCATTTTGGCAGGGGGAATGGCTACACCTTC.